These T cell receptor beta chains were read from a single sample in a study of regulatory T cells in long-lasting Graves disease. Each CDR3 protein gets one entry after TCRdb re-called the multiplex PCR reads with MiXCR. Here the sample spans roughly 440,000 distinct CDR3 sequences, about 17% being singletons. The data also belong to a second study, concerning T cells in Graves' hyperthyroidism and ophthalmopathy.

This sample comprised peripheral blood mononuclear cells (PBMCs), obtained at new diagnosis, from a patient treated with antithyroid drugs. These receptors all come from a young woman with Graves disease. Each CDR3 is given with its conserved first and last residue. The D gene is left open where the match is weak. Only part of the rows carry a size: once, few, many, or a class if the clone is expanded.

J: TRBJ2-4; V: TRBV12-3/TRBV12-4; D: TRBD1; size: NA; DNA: TGTGCCAGCAGGAAACAGGGGTACATTCGGTACTTC; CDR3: CASRKQGYIRYF
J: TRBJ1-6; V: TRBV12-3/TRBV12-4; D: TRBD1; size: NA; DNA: TGTGCCAGCAGATCCGGACAGGGTCCTTCACCCCTCCACTTT; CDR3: CASRSGQGPSPLHF
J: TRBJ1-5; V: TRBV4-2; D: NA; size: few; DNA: TGTGCCAGCAGCCAAGAGTTGCGCAATCAGCCCCAGCATTTT; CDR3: CASSQELRNQPQHF
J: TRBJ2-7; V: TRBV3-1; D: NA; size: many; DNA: TGTGCCAGCAGCCAAGTCGCCTACGAGCAGTACTTC; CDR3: CASSQVAYEQYF
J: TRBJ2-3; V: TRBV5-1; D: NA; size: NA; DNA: TGCGCCAGCAGCCCTATCGCAGATACGCAGTATTTT; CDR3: CASSPIADTQYF
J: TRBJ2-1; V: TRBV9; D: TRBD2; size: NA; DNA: TGTGCCAGCAGCACTATAGCGGGGTATGCCTCGCCGGAGCAGTTCTTC; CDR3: CASSTIAGYASPEQFF
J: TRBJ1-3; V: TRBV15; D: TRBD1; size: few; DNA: TGTGCCACCAGCACCACAGGGGGTCGAAACACCATATATTTT; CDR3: CATSTTGGRNTIYF
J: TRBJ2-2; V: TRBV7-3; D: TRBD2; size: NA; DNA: TGTGCCAGCAGCCGTCTAGCGGGAGTCAACACCGGGGAGCTGTTTTTT; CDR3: CASSRLAGVNTGELFF
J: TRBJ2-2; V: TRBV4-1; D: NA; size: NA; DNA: TGCGCCAGCAGCCAAGAAGCGGAATCACCGAACACCGGGGAGCTGTTTTTT; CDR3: CASSQEAESPNTGELFF
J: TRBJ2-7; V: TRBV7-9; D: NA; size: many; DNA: TGTGCCAGCAGCCCCCGGGGGGCAAACGAGCAGTACTTC; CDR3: CASSPRGANEQYF
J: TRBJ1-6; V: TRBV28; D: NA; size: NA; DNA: TGTGCCAGCAGCCAAGCGGGGTTTGCCTCACCCCTCCACTTT; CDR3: CASSQAGFASPLHF
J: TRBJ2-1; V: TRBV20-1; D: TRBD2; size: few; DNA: TGCAGTGCTACCCAACTAGCGGCTTACAATGAGCAGTTCTTC; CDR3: CSATQLAAYNEQFF
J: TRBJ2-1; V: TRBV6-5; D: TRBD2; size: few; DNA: TGTGCCAGCAGTTACGGGGGGGAAGGGAATGAGCAGTTCTTC; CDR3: CASSYGGEGNEQFF
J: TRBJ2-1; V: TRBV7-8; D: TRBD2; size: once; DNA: TGTGCCAGCAGCTTAGCGGGGACTAGCGGAAGTAATAGAAATGAGCAGTTCTTC; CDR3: CASSLAGTSGSNRNEQFF
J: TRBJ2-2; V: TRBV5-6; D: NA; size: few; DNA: TGTGCCAGCAGCTTGGTCCCTCCCGGGGAGCTGTTTTTT; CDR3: CASSLVPPGELFF
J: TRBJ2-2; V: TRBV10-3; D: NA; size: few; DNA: TGTGCCATCAGTGAGTCTGGCAGGACCGGAACCGGGGAGCTGTTTTTT; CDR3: CAISESGRTGTGELFF
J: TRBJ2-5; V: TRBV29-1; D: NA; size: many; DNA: TGCAGCGTTGATGGGCAGGGCCCCAGGACGGAGACCCAGTACTTC; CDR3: CSVDGQGPRTETQYF
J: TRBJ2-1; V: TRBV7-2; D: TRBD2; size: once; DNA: TGTGCCAGCAGCTCTCCTAGCGGGAGGACGGGGGATAAGCAGTTCTTC; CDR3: CASSSPSGRTGDKQFF
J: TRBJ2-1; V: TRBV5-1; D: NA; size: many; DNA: TGCGCCAGCAGCGGCTTGCGACTATCCGGATACAATGAGCAGTTCTTC; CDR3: CASSGLRLSGYNEQFF
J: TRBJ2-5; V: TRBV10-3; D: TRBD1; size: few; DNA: TGTGCCATCAGCCCGGACAGGGGAGATGAGGAGACCCAGTACTTC; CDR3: CAISPDRGDEETQYF
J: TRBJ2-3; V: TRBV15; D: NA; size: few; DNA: TGTGCCACCAGCAGAGTAGGGCTAGCGCCAAGCACAGATACGCAGTATTTT; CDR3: CATSRVGLAPSTDTQYF
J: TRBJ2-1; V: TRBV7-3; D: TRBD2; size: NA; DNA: TGTGCCAGCAGCTTAGATCGGGAGGGCCCCTACAATGAGCAGTTCTTC; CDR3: CASSLDREGPYNEQFF
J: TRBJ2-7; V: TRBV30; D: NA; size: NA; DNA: TGTGCCTGGAGTATGGGGCCCCTGTACGAGCAGTACTTC; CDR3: CAWSMGPLYEQYF
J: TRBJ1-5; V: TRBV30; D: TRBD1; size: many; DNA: TGTGCCTGGAGTGGGGACAGGGCACAGCCCCAGCATTTT; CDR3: CAWSGDRAQPQHF
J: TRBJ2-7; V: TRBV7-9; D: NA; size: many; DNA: TGTGCCAGCAGCTTGGGGGACTACGAGCAGTACTTC; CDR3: CASSLGDYEQYF
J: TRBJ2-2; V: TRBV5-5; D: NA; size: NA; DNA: TGTGCCAGCAGCTTGTCTCCAGGGCGGAACACCGGGGAGCTGTTTTTT; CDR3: CASSLSPGRNTGELFF
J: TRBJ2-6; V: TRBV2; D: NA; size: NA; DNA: TGTGCCAGCAGTTTGGCCCGGATTGACCCGGGGGGGGCCAACGTCCTGACTTTC; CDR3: CASSLARIDPGGANVLTF
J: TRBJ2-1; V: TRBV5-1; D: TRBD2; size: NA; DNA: TGCGCCAGCAGCTTAACTAGCGGGGGCTACAATGAGCAGCTCTTC; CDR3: CASSLTSGGYNEQLF
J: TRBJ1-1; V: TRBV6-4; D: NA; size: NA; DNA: TGTGCCAGCAGTGAAACGTCCCTCCCCAGGAACACTGAAGCTTTCTTT; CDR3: CASSETSLPRNTEAFF
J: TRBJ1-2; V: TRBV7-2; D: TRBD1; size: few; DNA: TGTGCCAGCAGCCAACCGGGACAGAGTTATGGCTACACCTTC; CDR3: CASSQPGQSYGYTF
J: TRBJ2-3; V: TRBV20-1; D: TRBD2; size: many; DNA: TGCAGTGCTAGAGAAACCGGGACTAGCGGGATCACAGATACGCAGTATTTT; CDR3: CSARETGTSGITDTQYF
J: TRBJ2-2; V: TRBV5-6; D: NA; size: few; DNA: TGTGCCAGCAGCTTACCGGGAGTAAACACCGGGGAGCTGTTTTTT; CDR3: CASSLPGVNTGELFF
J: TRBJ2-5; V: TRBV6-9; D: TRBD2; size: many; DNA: TGTGCCAGCAGTTACGGGAGGGGTGTGATAGAGACCCAGTACTTC; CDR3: CASSYGRGVIETQYF
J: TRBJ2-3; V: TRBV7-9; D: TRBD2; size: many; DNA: TGTGCCAGCAGACCACTAGCGGGAGGGCTGCCAGATACGCAGTATTTT; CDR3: CASRPLAGGLPDTQYF
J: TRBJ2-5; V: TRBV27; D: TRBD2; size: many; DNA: TGTGCCAGCAGTTTATCTGGACTAGCGGGAGTTTGGGAGACCCAGTACTTC; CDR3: CASSLSGLAGVWETQYF
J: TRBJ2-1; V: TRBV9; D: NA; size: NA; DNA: TGTGCCAGCAGCGTAGATGGGGGTTCCTACAATGAGCAGTTCTTC; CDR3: CASSVDGGSYNEQFF
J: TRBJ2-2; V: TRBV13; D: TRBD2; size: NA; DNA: TGTGCCAGCAGCCCTTCCGGGCTAGCGGGGGTGGAGCTGTTTTTT; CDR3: CASSPSGLAGVELFF
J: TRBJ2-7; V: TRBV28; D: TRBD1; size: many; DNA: TGTGCCAGCAGGCCTAACAGGGGGCCTTTTGGCTACGAGCAGTACTTC; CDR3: CASRPNRGPFGYEQYF
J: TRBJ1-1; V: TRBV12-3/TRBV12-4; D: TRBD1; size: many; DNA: TGTGCCAGCACACAAGACAGGGCGAACACTGAAGCTTTCTTT; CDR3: CASTQDRANTEAFF
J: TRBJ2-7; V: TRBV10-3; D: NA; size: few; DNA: TGTGCCATCAGAGAAGGGACCTACGAGCAGTACTTC; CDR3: CAIREGTYEQYF
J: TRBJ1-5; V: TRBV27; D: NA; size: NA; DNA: TGTGCCAGCAGTTCATCACCTCGGGCAGGGCGTAGCAATCAGCCCCAGCATTTT; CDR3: CASSSSPRAGRSNQPQHF
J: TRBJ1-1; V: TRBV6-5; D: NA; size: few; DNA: TGTGCCAGCAGTTTAGGAGTTTTCACTGAAGCTTTCTTT; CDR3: CASSLGVFTEAFF